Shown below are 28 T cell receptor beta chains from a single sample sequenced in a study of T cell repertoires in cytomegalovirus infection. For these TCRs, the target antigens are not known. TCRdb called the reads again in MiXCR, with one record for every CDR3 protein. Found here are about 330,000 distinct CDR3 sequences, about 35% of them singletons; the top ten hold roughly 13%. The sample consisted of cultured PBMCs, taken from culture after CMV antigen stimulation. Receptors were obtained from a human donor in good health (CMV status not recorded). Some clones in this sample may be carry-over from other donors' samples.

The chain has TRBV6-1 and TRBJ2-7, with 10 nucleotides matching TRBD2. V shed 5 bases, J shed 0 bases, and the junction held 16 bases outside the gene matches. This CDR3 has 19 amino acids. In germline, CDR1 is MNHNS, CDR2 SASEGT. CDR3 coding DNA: TGTGCCAGCAGTAATAAACCGGGACTAGCGTCTCCGTTCTCCTACGAGCAGTACGTC. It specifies CASSNKPGLASPFSYEQYV.

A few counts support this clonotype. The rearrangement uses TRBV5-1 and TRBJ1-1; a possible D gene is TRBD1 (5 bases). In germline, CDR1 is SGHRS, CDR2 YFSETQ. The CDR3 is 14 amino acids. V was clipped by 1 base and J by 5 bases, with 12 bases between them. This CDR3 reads CASSLFSGSTEAFF. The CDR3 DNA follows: TGCGCCAGCAGCTTGTTCTCAGGGAGTACTGAAGCTTTCTTT.

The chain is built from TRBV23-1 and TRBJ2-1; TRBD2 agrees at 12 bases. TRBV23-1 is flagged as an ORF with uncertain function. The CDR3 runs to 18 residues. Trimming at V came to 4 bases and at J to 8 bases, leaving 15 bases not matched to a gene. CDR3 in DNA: TGCGCCAGCAGTCTCCGCCTCTCGACTAGCGGGAGTATCGATGAGCAGTTCTTC. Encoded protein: CASSLRLSTSGSIDEQFF.

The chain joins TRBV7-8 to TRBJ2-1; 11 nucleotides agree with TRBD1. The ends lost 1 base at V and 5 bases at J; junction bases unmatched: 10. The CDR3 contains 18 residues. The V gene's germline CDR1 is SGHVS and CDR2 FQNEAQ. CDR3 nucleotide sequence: TGTGCCAGCAGCTTAGGGACCCCTTGGGACAGGGGGGACAATGAGCAGTTCTTC. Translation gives CASSLGTPWDRGDNEQFF.

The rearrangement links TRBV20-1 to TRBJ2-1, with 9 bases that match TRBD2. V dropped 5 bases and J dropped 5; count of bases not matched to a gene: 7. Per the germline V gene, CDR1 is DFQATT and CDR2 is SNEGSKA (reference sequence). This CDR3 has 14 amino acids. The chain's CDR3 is CSAHPLAGNNEQFF. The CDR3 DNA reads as TGCAGTGCTCACCCCCTAGCGGGAAACAATGAGCAGTTCTTC.

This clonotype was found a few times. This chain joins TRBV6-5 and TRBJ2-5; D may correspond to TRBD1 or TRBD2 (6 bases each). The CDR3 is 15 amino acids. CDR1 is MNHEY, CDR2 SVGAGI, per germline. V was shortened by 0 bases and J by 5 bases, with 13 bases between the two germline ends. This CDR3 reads CASSYSYGGRETQYF. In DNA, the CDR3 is TGTGCCAGCAGTTACTCTTATGGGGGGCGGGAGACCCAGTACTTC.

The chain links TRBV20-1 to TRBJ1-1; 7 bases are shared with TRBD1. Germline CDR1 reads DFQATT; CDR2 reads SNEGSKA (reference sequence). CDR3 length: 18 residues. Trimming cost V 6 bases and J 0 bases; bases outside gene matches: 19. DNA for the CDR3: TGCAGTGCCCTAAGGGCGCGGGGACAGACGTTCATGAACACTGAAGCTTTCTTT. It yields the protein CSALRARGQTFMNTEAFF.

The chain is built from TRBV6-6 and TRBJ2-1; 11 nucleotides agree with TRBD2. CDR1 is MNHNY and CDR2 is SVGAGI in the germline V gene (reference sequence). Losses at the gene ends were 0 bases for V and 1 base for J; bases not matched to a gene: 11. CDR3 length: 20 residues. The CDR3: CASSYSPPGTSGESYNEQFF. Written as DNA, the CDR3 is TGTGCCAGCAGTTACTCTCCCCCGGGGACTAGCGGCGAATCCTACAATGAGCAGTTCTTC.

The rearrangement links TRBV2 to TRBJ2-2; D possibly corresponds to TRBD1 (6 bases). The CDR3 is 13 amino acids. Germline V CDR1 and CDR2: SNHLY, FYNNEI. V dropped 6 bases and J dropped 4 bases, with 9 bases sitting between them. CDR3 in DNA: TGTGCCAGCAGCACAGGGTTCACCGGGGAGCTGTTTTTT. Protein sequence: CASSTGFTGELFF.

CDR3 sequence (DNA): TGTGCCAGTAGTCCACGGACAGGGGGCAACTACACCTTC. It yields the protein CASSPRTGGNYTF. The J gene is TRBJ1-2, the V gene TRBV19, with TRBD1 identical over 11 bases. This CDR3 has 13 amino acids. V trimming: 5 bases; J trimming: 10 bases; junction bases outside the gene matches: 6. The germline gives CDR1 LNHDA, CDR2 SQIVND (reference sequence).

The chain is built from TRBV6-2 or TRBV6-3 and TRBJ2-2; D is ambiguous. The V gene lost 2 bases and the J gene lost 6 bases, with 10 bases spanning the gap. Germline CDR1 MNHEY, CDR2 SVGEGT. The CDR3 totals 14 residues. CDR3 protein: CASSYRRPAGELFF. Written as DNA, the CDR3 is TGTGCCAGCAGTTACAGAAGGCCGGCCGGGGAGCTGTTTTTT.

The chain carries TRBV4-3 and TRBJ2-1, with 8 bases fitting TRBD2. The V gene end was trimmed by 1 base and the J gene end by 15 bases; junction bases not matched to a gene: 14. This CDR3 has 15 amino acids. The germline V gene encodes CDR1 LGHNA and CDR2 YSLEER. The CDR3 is CASSQGASGSDVLFF. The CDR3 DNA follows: TGCGCCAGCAGCCAAGGGGCTAGCGGGTCGGATGTGCTGTTCTTC.

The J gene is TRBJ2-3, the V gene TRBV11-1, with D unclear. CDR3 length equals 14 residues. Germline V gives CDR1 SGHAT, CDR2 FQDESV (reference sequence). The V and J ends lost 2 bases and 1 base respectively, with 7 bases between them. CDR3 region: CASSLFTRTDTQYF. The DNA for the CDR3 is TGTGCCAGCAGCTTATTTACTCGCACAGATACGCAGTATTTT.

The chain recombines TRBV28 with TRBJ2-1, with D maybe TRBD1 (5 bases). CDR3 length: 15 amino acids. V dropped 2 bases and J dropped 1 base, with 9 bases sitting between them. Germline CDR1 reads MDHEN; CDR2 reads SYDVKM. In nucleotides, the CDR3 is TGTGCCAGCAGTTTAATACAGGCGTCCTACAATGAGCAGTTCTTC. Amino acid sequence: CASSLIQASYNEQFF.

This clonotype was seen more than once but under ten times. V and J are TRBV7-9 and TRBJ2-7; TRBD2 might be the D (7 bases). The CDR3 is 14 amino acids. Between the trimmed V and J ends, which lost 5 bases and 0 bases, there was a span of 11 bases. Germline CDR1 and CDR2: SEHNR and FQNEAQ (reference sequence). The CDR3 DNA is TGTGCCAGCAGCGCGGGGGACAACTCCTACGAGCAGTACTTC. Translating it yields CASSAGDNSYEQYF.

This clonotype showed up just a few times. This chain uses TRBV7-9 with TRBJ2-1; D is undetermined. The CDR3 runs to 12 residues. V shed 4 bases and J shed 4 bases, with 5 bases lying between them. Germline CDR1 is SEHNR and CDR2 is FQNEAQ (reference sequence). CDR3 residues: CASSWEYNEQFF. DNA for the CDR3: TGTGCCAGCAGCTGGGAATACAATGAGCAGTTCTTC.

The CDR3 loop is CASSYPGTPDTQYF. DNA for the CDR3: TGTGCCAGCAGTTACCCCGGAACTCCGGATACGCAGTATTTT. The V gene is TRBV6-2 or TRBV6-3, the J gene TRBJ2-3; D is uncertain. CDR3 length: 14 residues. Per the germline V gene, CDR1 is MNHEY and CDR2 is SVGEGT. V gave up 2 bases and J gave up 6 bases, with 12 bases separating them.

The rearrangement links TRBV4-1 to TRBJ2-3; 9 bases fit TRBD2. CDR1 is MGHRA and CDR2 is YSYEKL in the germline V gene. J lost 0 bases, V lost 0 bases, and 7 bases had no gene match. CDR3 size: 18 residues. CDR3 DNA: TGCGCCAGCAGCCAAGATAGTGGCGGGAGGGTTAGCACAGATACGCAGTATTTT. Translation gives CASSQDSGGRVSTDTQYF.

CDR3 loop: CAWARSNQPQHF. The CDR3 DNA follows: TGTGCCTGGGCCAGGAGCAATCAGCCCCAGCATTTT. The V gene is TRBV30, the J gene TRBJ1-5; D not resolved. Trimming removed 5 bases at V and 1 base at J, with 6 bases between. The CDR3 spans 12 residues. Looked up from germline, CDR1 is GTSNPN and CDR2 is SVGIG (reference sequence).

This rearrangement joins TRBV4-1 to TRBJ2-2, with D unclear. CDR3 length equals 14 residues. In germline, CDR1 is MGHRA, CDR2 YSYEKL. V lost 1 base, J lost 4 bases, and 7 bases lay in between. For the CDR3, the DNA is TGCGCCAGCAGCCAAGTCGGAATCACCGGGGAGCTGTTTTTT. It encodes CASSQVGITGELFF.

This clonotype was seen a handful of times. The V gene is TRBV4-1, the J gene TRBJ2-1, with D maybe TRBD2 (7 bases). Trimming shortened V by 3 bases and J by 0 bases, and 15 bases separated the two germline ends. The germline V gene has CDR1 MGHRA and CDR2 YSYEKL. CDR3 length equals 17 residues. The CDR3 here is CASSHHLADSSYNEQFF. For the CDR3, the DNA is TGCGCCAGCAGCCACCACCTAGCGGACAGCTCCTACAATGAGCAGTTCTTC.

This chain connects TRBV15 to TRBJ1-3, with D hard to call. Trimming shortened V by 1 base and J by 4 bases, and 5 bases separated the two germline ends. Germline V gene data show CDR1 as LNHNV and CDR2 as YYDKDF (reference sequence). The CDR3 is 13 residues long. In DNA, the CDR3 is TGTGCCACCAGCAGAGCGAAGGGAAACACCATATATTTT. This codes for CATSRAKGNTIYF.

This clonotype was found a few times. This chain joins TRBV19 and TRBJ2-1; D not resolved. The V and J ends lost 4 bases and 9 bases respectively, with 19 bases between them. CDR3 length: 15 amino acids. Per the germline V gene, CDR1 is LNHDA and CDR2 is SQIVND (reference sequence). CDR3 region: CASSTRLPRESEQFF. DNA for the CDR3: TGTGCCAGTAGTACCCGATTGCCCCGCGAGAGTGAGCAGTTCTTC.

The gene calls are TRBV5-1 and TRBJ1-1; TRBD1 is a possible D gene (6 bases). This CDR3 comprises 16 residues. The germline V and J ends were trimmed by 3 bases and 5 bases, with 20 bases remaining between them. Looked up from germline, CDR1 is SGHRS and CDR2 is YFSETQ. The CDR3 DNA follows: TGCGCCAGCAGCTGGGGGGGGGCAGAAGGAAGTACTGAAGCTTTCTTT. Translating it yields CASSWGGAEGSTEAFF.

CDR3 coding DNA: TGTGCCAGTAGTATCTCGCCTTACAGCTTTGGGTCGAACACCATATATTTT. It specifies CASSISPYSFGSNTIYF. The chain has TRBV19 and TRBJ1-3; D not certain. V lost 3 bases and J lost 7, with 22 bases in between. Per the germline V gene, CDR1 is LNHDA and CDR2 is SQIVND (reference sequence). CDR3 length: 17 amino acids.

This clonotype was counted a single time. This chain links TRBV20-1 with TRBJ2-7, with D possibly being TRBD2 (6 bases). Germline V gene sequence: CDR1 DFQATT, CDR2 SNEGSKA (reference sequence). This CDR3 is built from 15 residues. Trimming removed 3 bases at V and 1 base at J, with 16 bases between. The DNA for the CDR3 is TGCAGTGCTAGCGGGATCGGGAGTCCGTCCTACGAGCAGTACTTC. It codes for CSASGIGSPSYEQYF.

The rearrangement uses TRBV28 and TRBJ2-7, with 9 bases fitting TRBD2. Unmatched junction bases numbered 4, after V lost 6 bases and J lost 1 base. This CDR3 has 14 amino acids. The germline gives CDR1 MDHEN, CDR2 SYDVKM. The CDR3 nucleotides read TGTGCCAGCAGAAGCGGGGGGCGGTCCTACGAGCAGTACTTC. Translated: CASRSGGRSYEQYF.

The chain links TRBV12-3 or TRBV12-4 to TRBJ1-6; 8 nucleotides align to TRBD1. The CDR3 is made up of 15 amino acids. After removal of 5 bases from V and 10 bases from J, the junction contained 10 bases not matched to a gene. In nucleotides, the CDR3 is TGTGCCAGCAGTGCCCAGACAGGGGCTCTGTCACCCCTCCACTTT. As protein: CASSAQTGALSPLHF.